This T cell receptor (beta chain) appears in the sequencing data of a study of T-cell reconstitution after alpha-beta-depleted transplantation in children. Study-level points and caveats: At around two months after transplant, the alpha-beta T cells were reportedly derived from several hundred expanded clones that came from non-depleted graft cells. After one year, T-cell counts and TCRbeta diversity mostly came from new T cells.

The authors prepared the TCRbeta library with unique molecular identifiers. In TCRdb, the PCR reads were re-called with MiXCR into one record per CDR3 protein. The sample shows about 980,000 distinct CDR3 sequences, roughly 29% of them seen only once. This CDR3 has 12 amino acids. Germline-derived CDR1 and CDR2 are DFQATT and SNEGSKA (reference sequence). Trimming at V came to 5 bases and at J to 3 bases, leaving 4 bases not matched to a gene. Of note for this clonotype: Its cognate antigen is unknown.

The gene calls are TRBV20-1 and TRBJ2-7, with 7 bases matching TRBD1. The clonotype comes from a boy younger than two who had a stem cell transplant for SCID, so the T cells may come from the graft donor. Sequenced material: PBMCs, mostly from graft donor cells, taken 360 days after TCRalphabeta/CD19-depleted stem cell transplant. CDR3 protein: CSALWTGYEQYF. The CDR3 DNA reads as TGCAGTGCTCTCTGGACAGGCTACGAGCAGTACTTC.